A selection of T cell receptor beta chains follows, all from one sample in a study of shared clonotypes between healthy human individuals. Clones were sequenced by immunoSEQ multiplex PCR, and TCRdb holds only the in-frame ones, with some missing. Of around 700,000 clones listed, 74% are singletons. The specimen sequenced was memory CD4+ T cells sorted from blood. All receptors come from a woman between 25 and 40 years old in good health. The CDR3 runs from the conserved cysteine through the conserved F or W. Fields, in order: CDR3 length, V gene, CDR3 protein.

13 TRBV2 CASTSGHTDTQYF
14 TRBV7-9 CASRVAGISDTQYF
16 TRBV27 CASSPRGGSGSWEQYF
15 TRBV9 CASSPPGGLGSPLHF
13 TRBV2 CASTSTGRDTQYF
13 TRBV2 CASGQDSFTEAFF
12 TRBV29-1 CSVELEGQPQHF
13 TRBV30 CAYDRVRGQPQHF
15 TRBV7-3 CASSRWAGESDTQYF
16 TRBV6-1 CASSEAVTGPRYEQYF
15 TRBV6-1 CASRVSAGVAETQYF
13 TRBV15 CATSRDPLREQYF
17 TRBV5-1 CASSLGGLAGDGYEQFF
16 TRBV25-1 CASSPSLAGVEDEQFF
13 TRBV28 CASTEGGTYEQYF
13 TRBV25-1 CASSFLEVDEQFF
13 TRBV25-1 CASSGTVTYEQYF
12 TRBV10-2 CASSVDRTEAFF
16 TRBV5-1 CASSLGGAASTDTQYF
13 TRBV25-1 CASSIAGSYEQYF
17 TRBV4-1 CASSQGSRVRNTGELFF
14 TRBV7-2 CASSIYVQGETQYF
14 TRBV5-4 CASNLDGGNQPQHF
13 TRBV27 CASSFEQNQPQHF
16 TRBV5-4 CASSFGGWDSSYEQYF
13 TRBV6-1 CAGSTPAGYEQYF
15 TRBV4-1 CASSLGAGGSDEQFF
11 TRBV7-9 CAGQGDNEQFF
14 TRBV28 CASSLRQAFYGYTF
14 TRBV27 CASSFSGVNNEQFF
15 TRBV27 CASSFRSPAQETQYF
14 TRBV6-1 CAGLGGPLNTEAFF
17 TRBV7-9 CASSLGSWDRRTDTQYF
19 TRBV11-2 CASSTQATSGRGRAGELFF
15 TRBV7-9 CASSLGGQKNTEAFF
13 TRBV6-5 CASRQRTVAEAFF
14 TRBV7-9 CASSSSSGFGEQYF
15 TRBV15 CATSVRTSGANVLTF
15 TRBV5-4 CASSSGDRGNYGYTF
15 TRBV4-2 CASSQDPGAPYGYTF
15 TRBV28 CASSTTMGLTGKLFF
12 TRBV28 CASSRTNYEQFF